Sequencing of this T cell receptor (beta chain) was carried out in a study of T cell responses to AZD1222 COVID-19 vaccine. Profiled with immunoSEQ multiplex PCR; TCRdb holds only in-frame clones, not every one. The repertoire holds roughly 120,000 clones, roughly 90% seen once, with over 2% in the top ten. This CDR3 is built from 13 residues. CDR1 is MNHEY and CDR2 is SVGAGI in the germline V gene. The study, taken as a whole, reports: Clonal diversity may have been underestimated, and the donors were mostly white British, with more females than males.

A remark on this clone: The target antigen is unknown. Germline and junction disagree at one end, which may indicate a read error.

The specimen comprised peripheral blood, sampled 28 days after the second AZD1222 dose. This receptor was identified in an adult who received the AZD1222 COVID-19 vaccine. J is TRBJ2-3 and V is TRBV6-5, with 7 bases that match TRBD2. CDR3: CASSYRPSGKLNF. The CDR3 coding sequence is TGTGCCAGCAGTTACCGACCTAGCGGTAAACTCAATTTT.